Each of the 29 T cell receptor beta chains below was sequenced from the same sample in a study of cytomegalovirus exposure and HLA in healthy donors. The repertoire was sequenced with immunoSEQ multiplex PCR; TCRdb's copy has only in-frame clones and lacks some. The data hold 150,000 to 180,000 clones, with roughly 84% observed a single time. The sample was PBMCs. These receptors originate from a human donor in good health.

The rearrangement links TRBV5-1 to TRBJ1-1; TRBD1 agrees at 8 bases. Losses at the gene ends were 5 bases for V and 2 bases for J; bases not matched to a gene: 11. CDR3 length: 16 residues. The germline V gene has CDR1 SGHRS and CDR2 YFSETQ. The CDR3 is CASREITGGVNTEAFF. The CDR3 region has the DNA TGCGCCAGCAGGGAAATCACAGGGGGTGTAAACACTGAAGCTTTCTTT.

The chain has TRBV14 and TRBJ1-2, with D possibly matching TRBD1 (6 bases). This CDR3 has 16 residues. Germline V gene data show CDR1 as SGHDN and CDR2 as FVKESK. Trimming stripped 5 bases from V and 4 bases from J, with 20 bases between. The CDR3 is CASSFLAGAFAYGYTF. CDR3 in DNA: TGTGCCAGCAGCTTCTTAGCAGGGGCCTTTGCCTATGGCTACACCTTC.

The V and J genes are TRBV6-5 and TRBJ2-7; TRBD1 matches at 7 bases. V lost 9 bases and J lost 5; bases outside the gene matches: 7. The germline V gene encodes CDR1 MNHEY and CDR2 SVGAGI. The CDR3 loop spans 12 amino acids. Here the CDR3 reads CASSRGQDEQYF. CDR3 sequence (DNA): TGTGCCAGTAGTAGGGGGCAAGACGAGCAGTACTTC.

This clone was picked up one time. The rearrangement joins TRBV4-2 to TRBJ2-7, with 7 nucleotides matching TRBD2. Germline values: CDR1 LGHNA, CDR2 YNFKEQ. The CDR3 contains 15 residues. V gave up 0 bases and J gave up 3 bases; unmatched junction bases: 5. CDR3 sequence reads: CASSQEGGGDYEQYF. The CDR3 bases are TGTGCCAGCAGCCAAGAGGGGGGAGGGGACTACGAGCAGTACTTC.

The rearrangement uses TRBV27 and TRBJ1-3; D is possibly TRBD1 (6 bases). V was clipped by 0 bases and J by 0 bases, with 18 bases between them. The CDR3 runs to 19 residues. The germline gives CDR1 MNHEY, CDR2 SMNVEV (reference sequence). Here the CDR3 reads CASSLSIGRDTSSGNTIYF. In DNA form, the CDR3 reads TGTGCCAGCAGTTTATCGATAGGCCGGGACACGAGCTCTGGAAACACCATATATTTT.

This chain joins TRBV6-6 and TRBJ1-6, with no clear D. CDR1 and CDR2 from the germline V gene are MNHNY and SVGAGI (reference sequence). The length of the CDR3 is 15 residues. V lost 5 bases and J 6 bases, leaving 14 bases between the germline ends. The CDR3 sequence is CASSQIQVLNSPLHF. CDR3 in DNA: TGTGCCAGCAGTCAAATACAAGTGCTTAATTCACCCCTCCACTTT.

The chain carries TRBV11-3 and TRBJ2-2; possibly TRBD2 for D (7 bases). Trimming removed 2 bases at V and 4 bases at J, with 14 bases between. The CDR3 extends over 16 amino acids. Germline CDR1 and CDR2: SGHNT and YENEEA. CDR3 sequence (DNA): TGTGCCAGCAGCTTAAACCGGGGGGCTCGCACCGGGGAGCTGTTTTTT. It specifies CASSLNRGARTGELFF.

This sequence joins TRBV5-1 and TRBJ2-7; TRBD2 is a possible D gene (5 bases). The CDR3 length is 15 residues. V dropped 4 bases and J dropped 3 bases, with 17 bases sitting between them. Germline CDR1 is SGHRS and CDR2 is YFSETQ. CDR3 amino acids: CASSPSSEGSYEQYF. The CDR3 DNA reads as TGCGCCAGCAGCCCGTCCTCCGAAGGGAGCTACGAGCAGTACTTC.

The chain carries TRBV6-5 and TRBJ2-5; unclear D gene. The CDR3 is made up of 15 amino acids. In germline, CDR1 is MNHEY, CDR2 SVGAGI. Trimming pared 6 bases from V and 2 bases from J, leaving 16 bases between. CDR3 DNA sequence: TGTGCCAGCAGACTCCAGGAAGCAAGACAAGAGACCCAGTACTTC. This encodes CASRLQEARQETQYF.

The chain joins TRBV10-3 to TRBJ2-1; 11 positions agree with TRBD1. Germline V lookup: CDR1 ENHRY, CDR2 SYGVKD. With V trimmed by 2 bases and J by 7 bases, 10 bases remained unmatched. This CDR3 contains 17 residues. CDR3 coding DNA: TGTGCCATCAGTGAGGGGACAGGGGGGGGGTTGTCTAATGAGCAGTTCTTC. It specifies CAISEGTGGGLSNEQFF.

The genes are TRBV18 and TRBJ2-1, with D possibly TRBD2 on 6 matching bases. The ends were cut back, 6 bases at V and 10 bases at J, with 19 bases in the middle. CDR1 KGHSH and CDR2 LQKENI come from the germline V gene. The CDR3 is 14 residues long. In nucleotides, the CDR3 is TGTGCCAGCTCCCCTGGGGACTTCCTCGGAGAGCAGTTCTTC. Its translation: CASSPGDFLGEQFF. Full variable domain (remainder filled in from reference TRBV18 and TRBJ2-1): NAGVMQNPRHLVRRRGQEARLRCSPMKGHSHVYWYRQLPEEGLKFMVYLQKENIIDESGMPKERFSAEFPKEGPSILRIQQVVRGDSAAYFCASSPGDFLGEQFFGPGTRLTVL.

This clone was recorded only once. The chain uses TRBV14 and TRBJ1-4; 7 nucleotides match TRBD1. The CDR3 runs 14 residues. V was pared by 4 bases and J by 7 bases, with 6 bases of the junction left unmatched. Germline CDR1 and CDR2: SGHDN and FVKESK. The CDR3 region is CASSLGQAGEKLFF. The CDR3 region has the DNA TGTGCCAGCAGCCTCGGACAGGCAGGTGAAAAACTGTTTTTT.

J is TRBJ2-3 and V is TRBV28, with unresolved D. The CDR3 covers 13 residues. Germline loops: CDR1 MDHEN, CDR2 SYDVKM. V was trimmed by 5 bases and J by 4 bases, leaving 10 bases between them. The CDR3 sequence is CASSPLPPDTQYF. The DNA of the CDR3 is TGTGCCAGCAGTCCCCTTCCCCCAGATACGCAGTATTTT. Together with reference TRBV28 and TRBJ2-3, the CDR3 gives the full variable domain: DVKVTQSSRYLVKRTGEKVFLECVQDMDHENMFWYRQDPGLGLRLIYFSYDVKMKEKGDIPEGYSVSREKKERFSLILESASTNQTSMYLCASSPLPPDTQYFGPGTRLTVL.

The chain recombines TRBV7-8 with TRBJ2-1; the D is unclear. Germline values: CDR1 SGHVS, CDR2 FQNEAQ. The CDR3 loop spans 11 amino acids. The germline V and J ends were trimmed by 7 bases and 6 bases, with 7 bases remaining between them. CDR3 nucleotide sequence: TGTGCCAGCACTTCCCTCAATGAGCAGTTCTTC. Translation: CASTSLNEQFF.

The chain carries TRBV6-5 and TRBJ1-5, with D hard to call. V was cut by 6 bases and J by 1 base, with 7 bases left in between. Germline V gene lookup returns CDR1 MNHEY and CDR2 SVGAGI. The CDR3 is 13 residues long. The CDR3 reads CASSDFSNQPQHF. The CDR3 region has the DNA TGTGCCAGCAGCGACTTCAGCAATCAGCCCCAGCATTTT.

V gene TRBV6-5 combines with J gene TRBJ2-7, with TRBD2 matching 8 bases. Germline trimming cut 0 bases from V and 3 bases from J; bases unmatched to any gene: 4. Germline CDR1 is MNHEY and CDR2 is SVGAGI. The CDR3 length is 15 residues. The CDR3: CASSYSGGGLYEQYF. CDR3 in DNA: TGTGCCAGCAGTTACTCCGGGGGGGGTCTCTACGAGCAGTACTTC.

The chain joins TRBV29-1 to TRBJ1-3; a weak D match, TRBD1 (6 bases). Germline CDR1 and CDR2: SQVTM and ANQGSEA. The CDR3 contains 18 residues. Trimming removed 4 bases from V and 0 bases from J, with 22 bases in between. CDR3 DNA sequence: TGCAGCGTTGTGTTTGGGGGCACTGAAGGGCGCTCTGGAAACACCATATATTTT. This encodes CSVVFGGTEGRSGNTIYF.

The chain couples TRBV2 to TRBJ2-7; 9 nucleotides align to TRBD1. CDR3 size: 15 residues. The germline V gene has CDR1 SNHLY and CDR2 FYNNEI. V was clipped by 7 bases and J by 6 bases; unmatched bases: 13. This chain's CDR3 is CASMSAGTGTGEQYF. CDR3 DNA sequence: TGTGCCAGCATGAGCGCAGGGACAGGGACTGGCGAGCAGTACTTC.

The chain is built from TRBV4-1 and TRBJ1-1, with D possibly TRBD1 on 6 matching bases. The V gene's germline CDR1 is MGHRA and CDR2 YSYEKL. The V end lost 3 bases, the J end lost 11 bases, and 13 bases lay between the germline ends. The CDR3 has 12 residues. CDR3 bases: TGCGCCAGCAGCCAGACGGGGGGCGCGGCTTTCTTT. This codes for CASSQTGGAAFF.

The gene calls are TRBV9 and TRBJ1-1; 8 positions match TRBD1. CDR1 and CDR2 (germline): SGDLS, YYNGEE. The V gene end was trimmed by 0 bases and the J gene end by 4 bases; junction bases not matched to a gene: 8. The CDR3 totals 16 residues. CDR3 nucleotide sequence: TGTGCCAGCAGCGTAGCAGCAGGGGGCCTTGGCACTGAAGCTTTCTTT. It is translated as CASSVAAGGLGTEAFF.

CDR3 sequence (DNA): TGTGCCAGCGGCAAGGGACAGGGGCTCTACAATGAGCAGTTCTTC. It yields the protein CASGKGQGLYNEQFF. J is TRBJ2-1 and V is TRBV7-8, with 10 bases lining up with TRBD1. CDR1 is SGHVS, CDR2 FQNEAQ, per germline. With 8 bases clipped from V and 3 bases from J, the junction kept 7 bases outside the gene matches. The CDR3 runs to 15 residues.

The gene calls are TRBV7-2 and TRBJ2-7; D ambiguous. This CDR3 is built from 12 residues. Trimming pared 3 bases from V and 2 bases from J, leaving 5 bases between. Germline V CDR1 and CDR2: SGHTA, FQGNSA. CDR3 DNA: TGTGCCAGCAGCTTGGCAACCTACGAGCAGTACTTC. Translating gives CASSLATYEQYF.

The chain employs TRBV13 and TRBJ2-1; 7 bases are a match to TRBD2. The CDR3 sequence is 15 residues long. Germline V gene data show CDR1 as PRHDT and CDR2 as FYEKMQ (reference sequence). Unmatched junction bases numbered 5, after V lost 3 bases and J lost 3 bases. CDR3 sequence reads: CASSFGERDYNEQFF. DNA for the CDR3: TGTGCCAGCAGCTTTGGTGAGCGGGACTACAATGAGCAGTTCTTC. Supplemented by reference TRBV13 and TRBJ2-1, the full variable domain reads AAGVIQSPRHLIKEKRETATLKCYPIPRHDTVYWYQQGPGQDPQFLISFYEKMQSDKGSIPDRFSAQQFSDYHSELNMSSLELGDSALYFCASSFGERDYNEQFFGPGTRLTVL.

V and J are TRBV29-1 and TRBJ2-1; 12 bases line up with TRBD2. The CDR3 runs 18 residues. Germline CDR1 SQVTM, CDR2 ANQGSEA. J lost 0 bases, V lost 4 bases, and 10 bases had no gene match. CDR3 in DNA: TGCAGCGTTGTATTGACTAGCGGGAGAATCAGCTCCTACAATGAGCAGTTCTTC. It translates to CSVVLTSGRISSYNEQFF.

For this clone: Other DNA sequences in this specimen translate into the identical CDR3. The chain employs TRBV7-9 and TRBJ1-6, with 8 positions matching TRBD1. V dropped 5 bases and J dropped 3; count of bases not matched to a gene: 6. The CDR3 spans 16 residues. CDR1 is SEHNR and CDR2 is FQNEAQ in the germline V gene (reference sequence). The CDR3 is CASSLGQGFYNSPLHF. DNA for the CDR3: TGTGCCAGCAGCCTCGGACAGGGTTTCTATAATTCACCCCTCCACTTT.

This chain links TRBV11-2 with TRBJ2-3, with 9 bases matching TRBD2. CDR3 size: 18 residues. CDR1 is SGHAT, CDR2 FQNNGV, per germline. Trimming removed 5 bases from V and 3 bases from J; junction bases left unmatched: 15. CDR3 nucleotides: TGTGCCAGCAGCAATGGTGTAGTTGCGGGAGGGGTAACAGATACGCAGTATTTT. This sequence encodes CASSNGVVAGGVTDTQYF.

This clone was seen a few times. The CDR3 reads CASTLGGLSRANVLTF. As DNA, the CDR3 is TGCGCCAGCACCCTGGGAGGGCTCAGTCGAGCCAACGTCCTGACTTTC. V is TRBV5-1 and J is TRBJ2-6; TRBD2 matches 7 bases. The ends lost 6 bases at V and 7 bases at J; junction bases unmatched: 13. Germline CDR1 reads SGHRS; CDR2 reads YFSETQ. The CDR3 runs to 16 residues.

The V and J genes are TRBV28 and TRBJ1-4; maybe TRBD1 (6 bases). V lost 4 bases and J lost 4, with 10 bases in between. The CDR3 covers 14 residues. Per germline, CDR1 MDHEN and CDR2 SYDVKM. The CDR3 loop reads CASSSGVNNEKLFF. The CDR3 nucleotides are TGTGCCAGCAGTTCAGGGGTGAATAATGAAAAACTGTTTTTT.

This clone has only a few counts. The V call is TRBV18, the J call TRBJ2-7, with D perhaps TRBD1 (6 bases). The V and J ends lost 2 bases and 0 bases respectively, with 11 bases between them. Germline V gives CDR1 KGHSH, CDR2 LQKENI. The CDR3 totals 15 residues. CDR3 loop: CASSPMGAASYEQYF. CDR3 nucleotides: TGTGCCAGCTCACCAATGGGGGCCGCCTCCTACGAGCAGTACTTC. The whole variable domain, remainder taken from reference TRBV18 and TRBJ2-7, is NAGVMQNPRHLVRRRGQEARLRCSPMKGHSHVYWYRQLPEEGLKFMVYLQKENIIDESGMPKERFSAEFPKEGPSILRIQQVVRGDSAAYFCASSPMGAASYEQYFGPGTRLTVT.